Each of the 9 T cell receptor beta chains below was sequenced from the same sample in a study of OX40 agonist ivuxolimab in advanced cancers. This table comes from immunoSEQ multiplex PCR, and its TCRdb copy is limited to in-frame clones, with some not included. Altogether more than 50,000 clones are present, approximately 90% being singletons, with the ten largest covering approximately 0.32%. The source was CD4+ or CD8+ T cells sorted from blood, collected in a trial of the OX40 agonist ivuxolimab. The receptors come from an adult with an advanced solid tumor such as melanoma, head and neck, liver or kidney cancer.

Regarding this clone: The junction differs from germline at one of its ends, possibly a read error. The chain carries TRBV15 and TRBJ1-2, with 8 bases matching TRBD1. The CDR3 is 12 amino acids. The germline V gene encodes CDR1 LNHNV and CDR2 YYDKDF (reference sequence). DNA for the CDR3: TGTGCCACCAGCGGAGACAGGGGCGGCTACACCTTC. It encodes CATSGDRGGYTF.

The chain links TRBV5-4 to TRBJ1-4; the match to TRBD1 covers 9 bases. The V and J ends lost 1 base and 4 bases, in that order; junction bases with no gene match: 5. CDR3 length equals 16 residues. CDR1 is SGHNT, CDR2 YYREEE, per germline (reference sequence). CDR3 nucleotide sequence: TGTGCCAGCAGCTTGAGGACAGGGGCCATTAATGAAAAACTGTTTTTT. Protein product: CASSLRTGAINEKLFF.

In its sample, this clone was seen once. The rearrangement links TRBV7-8 to TRBJ2-1; D is unclear. The germline V gene has CDR1 SGHVS and CDR2 FQNEAQ. The CDR3 consists of 15 residues. The V gene lost 2 bases and the J gene lost 0 bases, with 8 bases spanning the gap. The CDR3 loop reads CASSLRHFSYNEQFF. CDR3 bases: TGTGCCAGCAGCTTAAGACACTTCTCCTACAATGAGCAGTTCTTC.

This clone was observed once. The chain carries TRBV7-6 and TRBJ2-3; D gene unclear. V lost 1 base and J 6 bases, leaving 8 bases between the germline ends. Looked up from germline, CDR1 is SGHVS and CDR2 is FNYEAQ. The CDR3 extends over 13 amino acids. CDR3 in amino acids: CASSLVSRDTQYF. The CDR3 nucleotides read TGTGCCAGCAGCTTAGTCTCTCGGGATACGCAGTATTTT.

This chain uses TRBV7-2 with TRBJ1-2, with 8 nucleotides matching TRBD1. The germline gives CDR1 SGHTA, CDR2 FQGNSA. V shed 0 bases, J shed 8 bases, and the junction held 14 bases outside the gene matches. There are 17 residues in the CDR3. This chain's CDR3 is CASSLAGSAGGLGGYTF. CDR3 in DNA: TGTGCCAGCAGCTTAGCGGGATCCGCAGGGGGCTTGGGAGGCTACACCTTC.

The rearrangement links TRBV5-8 to TRBJ2-3; TRBD2 matches 11 bases. The CDR3 totals 15 residues. Trimming at V came to 7 bases and at J to 5 bases, leaving 9 bases not matched to a gene. Germline values: CDR1 SGHTS, CDR2 YDEGEE. The CDR3 sequence: CASRPLAGGLDTQYF. The CDR3 region has the DNA TGTGCCAGCCGCCCTTTAGCGGGGGGGCTAGATACGCAGTATTTT.

V is TRBV5-8 and J is TRBJ2-2, with 9 bases matching TRBD1. The germline V gene has CDR1 SGHTS and CDR2 YDEGEE. V trimming: 5 bases; J trimming: 7 bases; junction bases outside the gene matches: 9. The length of the CDR3 is 15 residues. In DNA, the CDR3 is TGTGCCAGCAGACTCCCGGGACAGGGAGGCGGGGAGCTGTTTTTT. This translates into CASRLPGQGGGELFF.

This clone was seen a single time. The chain combines TRBV9 with TRBJ1-3; D not certain. CDR3 size: 16 residues. Trimming left V 0 bases short and J 0 bases short, with 10 bases between. Germline loops: CDR1 SGDLS, CDR2 YYNGEE. CDR3 amino acids: CASSVGPGGSGNTIYF. For the CDR3, the DNA is TGTGCCAGCAGCGTAGGTCCGGGAGGCTCTGGAAACACCATATATTTT. Supplemented by reference TRBV9 and TRBJ1-3, the full variable domain reads DSGVTQTPKHLITATGQRVTLRCSPRSGDLSVYWYQQSLDQGLQFLIQYYNGEERAKGNILERFSAQQFPDLHSELNLSSLELGDSALYFCASSVGPGGSGNTIYFGEGSWLTVV.

V and J are TRBV6-5 and TRBJ1-1; TRBD1 agrees at 8 bases. CDR1 is MNHEY, CDR2 SVGAGI, per germline. This CDR3 has 15 amino acids. V trimming: 6 bases; J trimming: 1 base; junction bases outside the gene matches: 7. CDR3 sequence reads: CASRDTGGRNTEAFF. The CDR3 coding sequence is TGTGCCAGCAGGGATACAGGGGGGAGGAACACTGAAGCTTTCTTT.